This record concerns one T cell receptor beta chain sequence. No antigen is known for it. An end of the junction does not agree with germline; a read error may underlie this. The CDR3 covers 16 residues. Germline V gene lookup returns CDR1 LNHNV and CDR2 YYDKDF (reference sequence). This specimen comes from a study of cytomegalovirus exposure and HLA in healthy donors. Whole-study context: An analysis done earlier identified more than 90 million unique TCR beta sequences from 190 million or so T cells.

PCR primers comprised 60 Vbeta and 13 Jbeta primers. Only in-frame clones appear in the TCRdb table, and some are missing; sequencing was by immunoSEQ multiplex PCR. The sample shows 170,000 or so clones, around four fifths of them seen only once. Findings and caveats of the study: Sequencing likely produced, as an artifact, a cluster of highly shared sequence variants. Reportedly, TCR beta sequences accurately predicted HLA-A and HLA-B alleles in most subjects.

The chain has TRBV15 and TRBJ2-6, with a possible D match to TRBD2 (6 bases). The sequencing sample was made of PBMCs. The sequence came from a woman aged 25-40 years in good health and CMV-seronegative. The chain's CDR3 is CATSRESGTGANGLTF. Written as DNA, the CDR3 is TGTGCCACCAGCCGTGAATCAGGGACTGGGGCCAACGGCCTGACTTTC.